The 28 T cell receptor beta chains below all came from one sample that was sequenced in a study of beta chain features in type 1 diabetes. All of the isolated RNA was reverse transcribed, so expressed TCRB transcripts were sequenced. Sequencing used immunoSEQ multiplex PCR; TCRdb keeps in-frame clones, though not all of them. The table has fewer than 350,000 clones, 7% to 9% seen once; the top ten hold more than 0.8%. Material for sequencing was central memory CD4+ T cells from blood. All receptors derive from a woman between 18 and 30 years old in good health.

This clone has only a few counts. J is TRBJ1-4 and V is TRBV6-5; D is unresolved. Trimming shortened V by 6 bases and J by 3 bases, and 11 bases separated the two germline ends. Germline CDR1 and CDR2: MNHEY and SVGAGI. There are 14 residues in the CDR3. CDR3 sequence reads: CASRPNSPNEKLFF. CDR3 nucleotides: TGTGCCAGCAGGCCTAATTCCCCTAATGAAAAACTGTTTTTT.

This clone was detected a few times. The rearrangement links TRBV5-1 to TRBJ2-4; perhaps TRBD1 as D (5 bases). Germline V gene sequence: CDR1 SGHRS, CDR2 YFSETQ. With 4 bases removed from V and 7 bases from J, the gap between germline ends came to 15 bases. This CDR3 is 14 amino acids long. CDR3 sequence (DNA): TGCGCCAGCAGCCAGGACATGCTTTATAACATTCAGTACTTC. Protein product: CASSQDMLYNIQYF.

V and J are TRBV18 and TRBJ2-5, with D uncertain. The J call is in doubt because the DNA end fits TRBJ2-7 better. Germline V gene lookup returns CDR1 KGHSH and CDR2 LQKENI. The CDR3 has 13 residues. In DNA form, the CDR3 reads TGTGCCAGCTCCCTCGAGTCAGTTTACGAGCAGTACTTC. Amino acid sequence: CASSLESVYEQYF.

This clone has a handful of counts. This rearrangement joins TRBV2 to TRBJ2-5; D remains ambiguous. Trimming stripped 4 bases from V and 5 bases from J, with 8 bases between. CDR1 is SNHLY and CDR2 is FYNNEI in the germline V gene. CDR3 length: 12 amino acids. The CDR3 here is CASSVGYETQYF. DNA for the CDR3: TGTGCCAGCAGTGTAGGTTACGAGACCCAGTACTTC.

The rearrangement joins TRBV11-2 to TRBJ2-5; maybe TRBD1 (5 bases). The V gene's germline CDR1 is SGHAT and CDR2 FQNNGV. Trimming shortened V by 4 bases and J by 2 bases, and 17 bases separated the two germline ends. CDR3 length: 16 amino acids. The CDR3 sequence: CASSSLRPGQQETQYF. In DNA form, the CDR3 reads TGTGCCAGCAGCTCCCTCCGGCCAGGGCAACAAGAGACCCAGTACTTC. The complete variable domain, with remaining parts taken from reference TRBV11-2 and TRBJ2-5, reads EAGVAQSPRYKIIEKRQSVAFWCNPISGHATLYWYQQILGQGPKLLIQFQNNGVVDDSQLPKDRFSAERLKGVDSTLKIQPAKLEDSAVYLCASSSLRPGQQETQYFGPGTRLLVL.

The chain has TRBV4-2 and TRBJ2-5; D perhaps matches TRBD1 (5 bases). Trimming took off 0 bases at V and 10 bases at J, with 15 bases between the two ends. The CDR3 is made up of 14 amino acids. CDR1 is LGHNA and CDR2 is YNFKEQ in the germline V gene. Written as DNA, the CDR3 is TGTGCCAGCAGCCAAGATGCCGGCCCCAGGGTCCAGTACTTC. Its protein product is CASSQDAGPRVQYF.

This clone was seen a handful of times. The V call is TRBV29-1, the J call TRBJ2-1; 9 bases align to TRBD1. With V trimmed by 6 bases and J by 6 bases, 3 bases remained unmatched. This CDR3 is built from 12 residues. From germline, CDR1 is SQVTM and CDR2 ANQGSEA. CDR3 bases: TGCAGCGTCCTGACAGGGGGCAATGAGCAGTTCTTC. This gives the protein CSVLTGGNEQFF.

This clone has only a few counts. The gene calls are TRBV7-9 and TRBJ2-3; the match to TRBD1 covers 7 bases. The J segment lost 5 bases and the V segment lost 3 bases, leaving 11 bases of the junction unmatched. Germline V gene sequence: CDR1 SEHNR, CDR2 FQNEAQ (reference sequence). CDR3 size: 16 residues. This CDR3 reads CASSLNRGRGGDTQYF. CDR3 sequence (DNA): TGTGCCAGCAGCTTGAACAGGGGCCGCGGTGGAGATACGCAGTATTTT.

This rearrangement joins TRBV28 to TRBJ1-4; D not certain. CDR3 length: 14 amino acids. The V gene lost 4 bases and the J gene lost 0 bases, with 6 bases spanning the gap. Germline CDR1 MDHEN, CDR2 SYDVKM. CDR3 region: CASSSESTNEKLFF. CDR3 nucleotides: TGTGCCAGCAGTTCAGAGTCAACTAATGAAAAACTGTTTTTT.

This clone came up many times. The V and J genes are TRBV7-9 and TRBJ2-1, with D unresolved. V was cut by 5 bases and J by 4 bases, with 15 bases left in between. The CDR3 is made up of 15 amino acids. Germline V CDR1 and CDR2: SEHNR, FQNEAQ (reference sequence). CDR3 sequence: CASSPNGPEYNEQFF. DNA of the CDR3: TGTGCCAGCAGCCCGAATGGGCCGGAGTACAATGAGCAGTTCTTC.

There are a few counts of this clone. This sequence joins TRBV30 and TRBJ2-7; D call uncertain. V shed 0 bases and J shed 6 bases, with 6 bases lying between them. The CDR3 covers 11 residues. In germline, CDR1 is GTSNPN, CDR2 SVGIG (reference sequence). In nucleotides, the CDR3 is TGTGCCTGGAGTGTTATTTCCGAGCAGTACTTC. Its protein is CAWSVISEQYF.

The chain recombines TRBV7-2 with TRBJ2-3; 13 bases align to TRBD2. The CDR3 totals 16 residues. The V and J ends lost 5 bases and 4 bases, in that order; junction bases with no gene match: 6. Per germline, CDR1 SGHTA and CDR2 FQGNSA. The CDR3 protein is CASSLRLAGGSDTQYF. The CDR3 region has the DNA TGTGCCAGCAGCCTCAGACTAGCGGGGGGATCAGATACGCAGTATTTT.

This clone was detected a few times. The V call is TRBV7-3, the J call TRBJ2-1, with 11 bases fitting TRBD2. The CDR3 sequence is 13 residues long. The J segment lost 15 bases and the V segment lost 6 bases, leaving 10 bases of the junction unmatched. CDR1 and CDR2 from the germline V gene are SGHTA and FQGTGA. The CDR3 DNA reads as TGTGCCAGCAGTTCGGGGATGGGACTAGCGGCGTTCTTC. Residues: CASSSGMGLAAFF. Looking up the rest from reference TRBV7-3 and TRBJ2-1 gives the full variable domain: GAGVSQTPSNKVTEKGKYVELRCDPISGHTALYWYRQSLGQGPEFLIYFQGTGAADDSGLPNDRFFAVRPEGSVSTLKIQRTERGDSAVYLCASSSGMGLAAFFGPGTRLTVL.

There are a few counts of this clone. The chain has TRBV4-2 and TRBJ1-6; TRBD1 matches at 7 bases. The CDR3 loop spans 17 amino acids. Germline V CDR1 and CDR2: LGHNA, YNFKEQ. V gave up 0 bases and J gave up 10 bases; unmatched junction bases: 12. The DNA for the CDR3 is TGTGCCAGCAGCCAAGAAGACTCTGGGACAGTCGGATCACCCCTCCACTTT. Residues: CASSQEDSGTVGSPLHF.

This clone has just a few counts. This chain uses TRBV6-8 with TRBJ2-1; 9 nucleotides agree with TRBD2. V shed 5 bases, J shed 7 bases, and the junction held 15 bases outside the gene matches. Germline-derived CDR1 and CDR2 are MNHGY and SAAAGT. The CDR3 has 17 residues. CDR3 sequence: CASSIPLAGDKVNEQFF. CDR3 DNA: TGTGCCAGCAGTATACCCTTAGCGGGAGACAAGGTAAATGAGCAGTTCTTC.

This clone showed up many times. The chain combines TRBV2 with TRBJ2-1, with D possibly matching TRBD2 (6 bases). Trimming took off 4 bases at V and 4 bases at J, with 17 bases between the two ends. This CDR3 is 16 amino acids long. From germline, CDR1 is SNHLY and CDR2 FYNNEI. In DNA form, the CDR3 reads TGTGCCAGCAGTGGGGCTGGAGGGACTCATTACAATGAGCAGTTCTTC. Protein sequence: CASSGAGGTHYNEQFF.

This clone was observed a handful of times. The sample contains more than one DNA sequence encoding this CDR3. The V gene is TRBV4-3, the J gene TRBJ1-2; 11 nucleotides align to TRBD1. The CDR3 extends over 14 amino acids. The germline V gene encodes CDR1 LGHNA and CDR2 YSLEER. With 4 bases clipped from V and 5 bases from J, the junction kept 3 bases outside the gene matches. The CDR3 sequence: CASSRGQGAYGYTF. CDR3 DNA: TGCGCCAGCAGCCGTGGACAGGGGGCTTATGGCTACACCTTC.

In this sample, this clone turned up many times. This sequence joins TRBV10-3 and TRBJ2-2; D gene unclear. V was trimmed by 0 bases and J by 6 bases, leaving 17 bases between them. This CDR3 region has 17 residues. Per germline, CDR1 ENHRY and CDR2 SYGVKD. CDR3 bases: TGTGCCATCAGTGAGTCGGAAACTCCGGCCTTGGCCGGGGAGCTGTTTTTT. Amino acids: CAISESETPALAGELFF.

Only a few counts were recorded for this clone. The same CDR3 also results from other DNA sequences found in this sample. The CDR3 DNA is TGTGCCAGCAGCCTACAGGGTGGGGGAACAGATACGCAGTATTTT. This codes for CASSLQGGGTDTQYF. The J gene is TRBJ2-3, the V gene TRBV7-2; D is perhaps TRBD1 (6 bases). Germline CDR1 and CDR2: SGHTA and FQGNSA. Trimming took off 5 bases at V and 3 bases at J, with 15 bases between the two ends. This CDR3 is built from 15 residues.

This clone occurred many times. This rearrangement joins TRBV28 to TRBJ2-7; 8 bases match TRBD2. Germline trimming cut 2 bases from V and 2 bases from J; bases unmatched to any gene: 2. CDR1 and CDR2 from the germline V gene are MDHEN and SYDVKM. The CDR3 has 14 amino acids. The CDR3 DNA reads TGTGCCAGCAGTTTAAGCGGGGGAACCTACGAGCAGTACGTC. It encodes CASSLSGGTYEQYV.

There are a few counts of this clone. J is TRBJ1-2 and V is TRBV27, with TRBD1 identical over 10 bases. Per germline, CDR1 MNHEY and CDR2 SMNVEV (reference sequence). V lost 5 bases and J lost 2; bases outside the gene matches: 8. The CDR3 runs to 16 residues. CDR3 sequence: CASSPGQGIGNYGYTF. The DNA for the CDR3 is TGTGCCAGCAGTCCGGGACAGGGGATCGGGAACTATGGCTACACCTTC.

This clone was detected ten times or more. The V gene is TRBV7-2, the J gene TRBJ1-1; possibly TRBD1 for D (5 bases). V lost 5 bases to trimming and J lost 5 bases, with 9 bases between them. The CDR3 covers 12 residues. Germline V gives CDR1 SGHTA, CDR2 FQGNSA. The CDR3 bases are TGTGCCAGCAGCCCAGGGTGGACTGAAGCTTTCTTT. This gives the protein CASSPGWTEAFF.

This clone appeared a few times. The chain has TRBV6-5 and TRBJ2-2, with D uncertain. V lost 7 bases, J lost 4 bases, and 16 bases lay in between. Germline CDR1 MNHEY, CDR2 SVGAGI. The CDR3 runs to 15 residues. The CDR3 DNA sequence: TGTGCCAGCACCCCCCAAGGTGTCGGCACCGGGGAGCTGTTTTTT. Amino acids: CASTPQGVGTGELFF.

This clone was detected only a few times. The CDR3 sequence: CASSLPDGYGYTF. The CDR3 DNA follows: TGCGCCAGCAGCTTACCAGACGGCTATGGCTACACCTTC. The rearrangement links TRBV5-1 to TRBJ1-2; D remains unclear. V lost 2 bases and J 4 bases, leaving 9 bases between the germline ends. The CDR3 has 13 amino acids. Looked up from germline, CDR1 is SGHRS and CDR2 is YFSETQ. The full variable domain, rest sourced from reference TRBV5-1 and TRBJ1-2, is KAGVTQTPRYLIKTRGQQVTLSCSPISGHRSVSWYQQTPGQGLQFLFEYFSETQRNKGNFPGRFSGRQFSNSRSEMNVSTLELGDSALYLCASSLPDGYGYTFGSGTRLTVV.

The V and J genes are TRBV2 and TRBJ1-4; no clear D. V was shortened by 8 bases and J by 0 bases, with 10 bases between the two germline ends. This CDR3 region has 14 residues. The germline V gene has CDR1 SNHLY and CDR2 FYNNEI. In DNA form, the CDR3 reads TGTGCCAGCGCGGACGGAGCAACTAATGAAAAACTGTTTTTT. Its translation: CASADGATNEKLFF.

The V and J genes are TRBV7-2 and TRBJ2-6; 9 bases line up with TRBD2. Germline CDR1 and CDR2: SGHTA and FQGNSA. V shed 5 bases and J 2 bases; nucleotides not matched to a gene: 7. CDR3 length equals 17 residues. The CDR3 coding sequence is TGTGCCAGCAGCCGTAGCGGGGGCGCGGCTGGGGCCAACGTCCTGACTTTC. Translated, it gives CASSRSGGAAGANVLTF.

This clone was seen many times. The chain is built from TRBV7-9 and TRBJ1-2; D remains unclear. V was shortened by 5 bases and J by 3 bases, with 10 bases between the two germline ends. Germline V CDR1 and CDR2: SEHNR, FQNEAQ (reference sequence). This CDR3 has 13 amino acids. The CDR3 DNA sequence: TGTGCCAGCAGCCCGCGGTCTCACTATGGCTACACCTTC. It is translated as CASSPRSHYGYTF.

This clone turned up a few times. This chain joins TRBV7-2 and TRBJ2-2; TRBD2 matches 13 bases. The CDR3 runs 17 residues. The germline CDR1 and CDR2 sequences are SGHTA and FQGNSA. J lost 6 bases, V lost 1 base, and 5 bases had no gene match. CDR3 coding DNA: TGTGCCAGCAGCTTAGTTATGGGACTAGCGGGGCCCGGGGAGCTGTTTTTT. It specifies CASSLVMGLAGPGELFF.